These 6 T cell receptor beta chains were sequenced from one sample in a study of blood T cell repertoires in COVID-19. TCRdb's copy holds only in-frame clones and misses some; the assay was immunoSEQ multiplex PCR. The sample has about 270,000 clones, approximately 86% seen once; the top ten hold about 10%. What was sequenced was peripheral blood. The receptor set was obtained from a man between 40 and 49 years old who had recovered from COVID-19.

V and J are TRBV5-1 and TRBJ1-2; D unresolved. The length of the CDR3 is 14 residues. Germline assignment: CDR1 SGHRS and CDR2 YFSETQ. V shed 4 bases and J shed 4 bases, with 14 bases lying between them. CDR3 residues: CASSPRVTAYGYTF. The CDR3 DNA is TGCGCCAGCAGCCCGCGAGTCACCGCCTATGGCTACACCTTC.

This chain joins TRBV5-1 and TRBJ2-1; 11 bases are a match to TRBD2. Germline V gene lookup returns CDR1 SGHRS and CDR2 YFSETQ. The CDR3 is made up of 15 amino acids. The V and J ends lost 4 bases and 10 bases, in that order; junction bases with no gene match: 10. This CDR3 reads CASSLGVAGGGEQFF. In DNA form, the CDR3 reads TGCGCCAGCAGCCTCGGGGTAGCGGGAGGGGGAGAGCAGTTCTTC.

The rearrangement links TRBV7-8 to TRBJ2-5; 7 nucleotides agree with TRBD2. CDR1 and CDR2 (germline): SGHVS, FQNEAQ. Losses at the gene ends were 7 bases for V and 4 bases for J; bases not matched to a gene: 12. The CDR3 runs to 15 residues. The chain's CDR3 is CASTKLGTGGETQYF. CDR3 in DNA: TGTGCCAGCACCAAACTCGGTACGGGGGGAGAGACCCAGTACTTC.

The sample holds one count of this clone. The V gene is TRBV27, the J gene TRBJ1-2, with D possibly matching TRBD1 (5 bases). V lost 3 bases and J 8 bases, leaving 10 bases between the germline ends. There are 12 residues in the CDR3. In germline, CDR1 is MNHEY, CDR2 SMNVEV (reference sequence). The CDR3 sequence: CASSFTGRGYTF. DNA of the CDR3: TGTGCCAGCAGTTTTACAGGTCGAGGCTACACCTTC.

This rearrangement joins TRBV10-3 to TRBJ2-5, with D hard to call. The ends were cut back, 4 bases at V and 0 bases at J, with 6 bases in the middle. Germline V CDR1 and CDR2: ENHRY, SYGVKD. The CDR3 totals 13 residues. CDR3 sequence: CAISGDYQETQYF. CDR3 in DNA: TGTGCCATCAGTGGAGACTACCAAGAGACCCAGTACTTC.

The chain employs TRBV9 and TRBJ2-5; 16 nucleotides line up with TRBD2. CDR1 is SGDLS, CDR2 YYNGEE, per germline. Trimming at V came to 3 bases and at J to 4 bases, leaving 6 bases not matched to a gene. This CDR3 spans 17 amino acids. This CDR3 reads CASSESGLAGGLETQYF. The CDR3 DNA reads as TGTGCCAGCAGCGAATCGGGACTAGCGGGAGGGTTAGAGACCCAGTACTTC.